This T cell receptor (beta chain) was recovered during a study of cytomegalovirus exposure and HLA in healthy donors. The CDR3 is 11 residues long. The V gene's germline CDR1 is MNHNS and CDR2 SASEGT. With 0 bases removed from V and 7 bases from J, the gap between germline ends came to 3 bases. PCR amplification relied on 60 Vbeta primers (plus 13 Jbeta primers). Only in-frame clones appear in the TCRdb table, and some are missing; sequencing was by immunoSEQ multiplex PCR. The top ten clones hold around 8.5% of a sample with 100,000 to 150,000 clones, under 85% of them seen once. This receptor was obtained from a woman between 50 and 59 years old in good health and CMV-seropositive. The V and J genes are TRBV6-1 and TRBJ1-1; D is ambiguous. The sequenced sample was PBMCs. The chain's CDR3 is CASSEAREAFF. DNA for the CDR3: TGTGCCAGCAGTGAAGCCCGTGAAGCTTTCTTT.